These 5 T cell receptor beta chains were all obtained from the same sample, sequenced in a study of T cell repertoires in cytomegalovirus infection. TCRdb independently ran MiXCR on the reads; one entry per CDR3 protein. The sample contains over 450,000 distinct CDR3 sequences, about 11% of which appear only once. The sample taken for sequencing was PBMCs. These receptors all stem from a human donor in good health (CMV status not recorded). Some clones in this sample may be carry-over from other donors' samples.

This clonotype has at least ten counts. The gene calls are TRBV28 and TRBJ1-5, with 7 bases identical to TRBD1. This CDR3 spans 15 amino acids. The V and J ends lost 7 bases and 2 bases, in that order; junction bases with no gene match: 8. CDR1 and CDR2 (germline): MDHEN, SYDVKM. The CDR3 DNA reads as TGTGCCAGCAATCCGACAGGGCTAGGCAATCAGCCCCAGCATTTT. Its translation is CASNPTGLGNQPQHF.

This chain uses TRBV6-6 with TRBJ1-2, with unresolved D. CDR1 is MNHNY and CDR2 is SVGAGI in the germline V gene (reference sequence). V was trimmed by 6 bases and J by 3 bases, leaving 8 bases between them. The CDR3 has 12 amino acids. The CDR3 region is CASSPKYYGYTF. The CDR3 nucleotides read TGTGCCAGCAGCCCAAAGTACTATGGCTACACCTTC.

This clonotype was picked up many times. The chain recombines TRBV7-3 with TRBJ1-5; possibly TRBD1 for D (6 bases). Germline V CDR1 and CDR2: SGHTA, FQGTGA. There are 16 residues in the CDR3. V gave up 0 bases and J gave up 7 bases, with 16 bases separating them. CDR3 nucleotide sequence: TGTGCCAGCAGCTTAACTTTGGGGGGGCACGGGCAGCCCCAGCATTTT. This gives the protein CASSLTLGGHGQPQHF.

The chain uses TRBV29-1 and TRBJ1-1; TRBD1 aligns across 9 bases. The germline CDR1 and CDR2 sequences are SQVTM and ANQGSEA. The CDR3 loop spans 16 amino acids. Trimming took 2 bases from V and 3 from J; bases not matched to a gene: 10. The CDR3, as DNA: TGCAGCGTTGAAACCCGGGACAGGGAAGGTGACACTGAAGCTTTCTTT. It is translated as CSVETRDREGDTEAFF.

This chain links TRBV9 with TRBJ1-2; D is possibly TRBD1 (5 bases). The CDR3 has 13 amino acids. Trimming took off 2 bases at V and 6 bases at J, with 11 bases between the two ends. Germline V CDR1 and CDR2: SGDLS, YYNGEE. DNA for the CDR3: TGTGCCAGCAGCGTCGCCCAGGGAGATGGCTACACCTTC. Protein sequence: CASSVAQGDGYTF.